Below are 22 T cell receptor beta chains sequenced from a single sample in a study of chemoradiotherapy in HPV16-positive cancers. Sequencing used immunoSEQ multiplex PCR; TCRdb keeps in-frame clones, though not all of them. The sample yields approximately 9,000 clones, roughly nine tenths seen once. The sequences come from blood, collected from a patient who underwent chemoradiotherapy. Receptor source: a human donor with HPV-associated anogenital cancer.

The J gene is TRBJ2-7, the V gene TRBV28; 8 positions agree with TRBD1. Germline CDR1 MDHEN, CDR2 SYDVKM. V lost 6 bases to trimming and J lost 3 bases; unmatched junction nucleotides: 4. The CDR3 is made up of 13 amino acids. CDR3 nucleotides: TGTGCCAGCAGCGGGGACAGGAGCTACGAGCAGTACTTC. Translated: CASSGDRSYEQYF. Looking up the rest from reference TRBV28 and TRBJ2-7 gives the full variable domain: DVKVTQSSRYLVKRTGEKVFLECVQDMDHENMFWYRQDPGLGLRLIYFSYDVKMKEKGDIPEGYSVSREKKERFSLILESASTNQTSMYLCASSGDRSYEQYFGPGTRLTVT.

This clone occurred once. J is TRBJ1-2 and V is TRBV15; TRBD1 matches at 10 bases. J lost 6 bases, V lost 3 bases, and 7 bases had no gene match. Germline CDR1 is LNHNV and CDR2 is YYDKDF (reference sequence). The CDR3 has 15 amino acids. The CDR3 DNA is TGTGCCACCAGCAGGACAGGGGGCGCGTCAGATGGCTACACCTTC. Its protein is CATSRTGGASDGYTF.

This clone was counted once. The chain couples TRBV7-9 to TRBJ2-7; D possibly corresponds to TRBD1 (5 bases). Germline V gives CDR1 SEHNR, CDR2 FQNEAQ (reference sequence). Trimming cost V 0 bases and J 2 bases, with 5 bases left between them. The CDR3 spans 13 residues. CDR3 region: CASSLAGAYEQYF. In DNA, the CDR3 is TGTGCCAGCAGCTTAGCAGGGGCCTACGAGCAGTACTTC.

The rearrangement uses TRBV7-9 and TRBJ2-7; perhaps TRBD2 as D (6 bases). Germline CDR1 and CDR2: SEHNR and FQNEAQ (reference sequence). This CDR3 is built from 15 residues. V lost 3 bases, J lost 4 bases, and 16 bases lay in between. The CDR3 sequence is CASSLDPGLLYEQYF. The CDR3 coding sequence is TGTGCCAGCAGCTTGGACCCGGGACTCTTGTACGAGCAGTACTTC.

The chain has TRBV18 and TRBJ2-7; D possibly corresponds to TRBD2 (6 bases). Trimming stripped 3 bases from V and 4 bases from J, with 13 bases between. This CDR3 has 14 amino acids. Germline-derived CDR1 and CDR2 are KGHSH and LQKENI. The CDR3 reads CASSPPGLLYEQYF. DNA for the CDR3: TGTGCCAGCTCACCTCCGGGACTTTTATACGAGCAGTACTTC.

On this clone: An end of the junction does not agree with germline; a read error may underlie this. The gene calls are TRBV18 and TRBJ1-1; no definite D call. CDR1 KGHSH and CDR2 LQKENI come from the germline V gene. This CDR3 is built from 15 residues. CDR3 bases: TGTGCCAGCTCCCCACGGGCACAGATGAACACTGAAGCTTTCTTT. Its protein product is CASSPRAQMNTEAFF.

This chain joins TRBV1 and TRBJ2-3; no check of the table's D call, TRBD1, against the DNA was made. TRBV1 is a listed pseudogene. CDR3 length equals 14 residues. The CDR3 spells CTSSPPVGTDTQYF. The CDR3 DNA is TGCACCAGCAGCCCCCCAGTGGGCACAGATACGCAGTATTTT.

This chain uses TRBV7-2 with TRBJ2-3, with D perhaps TRBD1 (5 bases). Germline assignment: CDR1 SGHTA and CDR2 FQGNSA. V lost 6 bases and J 3 bases, leaving 13 bases between the germline ends. The CDR3 extends over 14 amino acids. In nucleotides, the CDR3 is TGTGCCAGCAGGTTCAGGGTTACGACAGATACGCAGTATTTT. Its protein is CASRFRVTTDTQYF.

The chain links TRBV28 to TRBJ1-2, with TRBD1 matching 9 bases. V shed 8 bases, J shed 5 bases, and the junction held 3 bases outside the gene matches. Germline lookup yields CDR1 MDHEN and CDR2 SYDVKM. The CDR3 has 12 residues. The CDR3 DNA reads as TGTGCCAGCCTGACAGGGGGTTATGGCTACACCTTC. This sequence encodes CASLTGGYGYTF.

The sample holds one count of this clone. The V gene is TRBV30, the J gene TRBJ1-1, with a possible D match to TRBD1 (6 bases). Between the trimmed V and J ends, which lost 5 bases and 1 base, there was a span of 14 bases. The CDR3 is made up of 14 amino acids. Germline lookup yields CDR1 GTSNPN and CDR2 SVGIG (reference sequence). DNA for the CDR3: TGTGCCTGGCAGCGTGGGGGGCGGAACACTGAAGCTTTCTTT. Translated, it gives CAWQRGGRNTEAFF.

V gene TRBV7-6 combines with J gene TRBJ2-3; D is uncertain. V was shortened by 0 bases and J by 9 bases, with 13 bases between the two germline ends. This CDR3 has 14 residues. CDR1 is SGHVS, CDR2 FNYEAQ, per germline. CDR3: CASSLASFVDTQYF. CDR3 bases: TGTGCCAGCAGCTTAGCGTCCTTCGTCGACACGCAGTATTTT.

The chain combines TRBV29-1 with TRBJ1-1; TRBD1 might be the D (5 bases). The V gene lost 5 bases and the J gene lost 6 bases, with 16 bases spanning the gap. Germline lookup yields CDR1 SQVTM and CDR2 ANQGSEA. This CDR3 contains 13 residues. The CDR3 nucleotides read TGCAGCGTTCAGGGATCCAAACGCCCTGAAGCTTTCTTT. Translation gives CSVQGSKRPEAFF.

This chain uses TRBV5-6 with TRBJ1-5, with D maybe TRBD1 (5 bases). Per germline, CDR1 SGHDT and CDR2 YYEEEE. Trimming shortened V by 4 bases and J by 0 bases, and 14 bases separated the two germline ends. CDR3 length: 16 residues. CDR3 nucleotides: TGTGCCAGCAGCGGGCGGGACGGAGGTAGCAATCAGCCCCAGCATTTT. Translated, it gives CASSGRDGGSNQPQHF. Looking up the rest from reference TRBV5-6 and TRBJ1-5 gives the full variable domain: DAGVTQSPTHLIKTRGQQVTLRCSPKSGHDTVSWYQQALGQGPQFIFQYYEEEERQRGNFPDRFSGHQFPNYSSELNVNALLLGDSALYLCASSGRDGGSNQPQHFGDGTRLSIL.

The V gene is TRBV27, the J gene TRBJ1-2; weak D call: TRBD1 (5 bases). Trimming stripped 6 bases from V and 1 base from J, with 9 bases between. The CDR3 has 13 residues. Germline V gene sequence: CDR1 MNHEY, CDR2 SMNVEV (reference sequence). For the CDR3, the DNA is TGTGCCAGCAGGCGGGACCTTAACTATGGCTACACCTTC. Encoded protein: CASRRDLNYGYTF.

The chain couples TRBV27 to TRBJ2-7; 11 nucleotides match TRBD1. The J segment lost 3 bases and the V segment lost 5 bases, leaving 6 bases of the junction unmatched. The CDR3 runs 15 residues. Per the germline V gene, CDR1 is MNHEY and CDR2 is SMNVEV (reference sequence). The CDR3 DNA reads as TGTGCCAGCAGTACAGGACAGGGGGCCATCTACGAGCAGTACTTC. Amino acid sequence: CASSTGQGAIYEQYF.

The chain employs TRBV6-6 and TRBJ2-7; 9 bases line up with TRBD1. J lost 1 base, V lost 7 bases, and 8 bases had no gene match. CDR1 is MNHNY and CDR2 is SVGAGI in the germline V gene (reference sequence). The CDR3 contains 15 residues. CDR3 nucleotide sequence: TGTGCCAGCAATCCGTCGGGACAGGGTTCCTACGAGCAGTACTTC. Protein: CASNPSGQGSYEQYF.

This rearrangement joins TRBV7-9 to TRBJ2-1; 9 bases line up with TRBD2. Germline V lookup: CDR1 SEHNR, CDR2 FQNEAQ (reference sequence). The CDR3 has 16 residues. The trim removed 5 bases at V and 3 bases at J, leaving 8 bases unmatched. CDR3 amino acids: CASSGRAGGDYNEQFF. CDR3 nucleotides: TGTGCCAGCAGCGGCCGAGCGGGAGGTGACTACAATGAGCAGTTCTTC.

The chain carries TRBV5-4 and TRBJ2-5; TRBD1 aligns across 7 bases. The J segment lost 2 bases and the V segment lost 3 bases, leaving 4 bases of the junction unmatched. This CDR3 spans 14 amino acids. CDR1 and CDR2 (germline): SGHNT, YYREEE (reference sequence). For the CDR3, the DNA is TGTGCCAGCAGCTCAAACAGGGGTCAAGAGACCCAGTACTTC. Its translation is CASSSNRGQETQYF.

This clone has just a few counts. CDR3 residues: CASSLGTSSNQPQHF. DNA of the CDR3: TGTGCCAGCAGCTTAGGGACCTCTAGCAATCAGCCCCAGCATTTT. The V call is TRBV7-9, the J call TRBJ1-5; D remains ambiguous. The CDR3 totals 15 residues. V was pared by 1 base and J by 0 bases, with 7 bases between. Germline assignment: CDR1 SEHNR and CDR2 FQNEAQ (reference sequence).

The chain has TRBV19 and TRBJ2-1; 16 nucleotides match TRBD2. Trimming removed 5 bases from V and 12 bases from J; junction bases left unmatched: 7. Germline V gene data show CDR1 as LNHDA and CDR2 as SQIVND (reference sequence). CDR3 length: 15 residues. Here the CDR3 DNA reads TGTGCCAGTAGTGCCGGGACTAGCGGGAGGGCAGCGCAGTTCTTC. Its protein product is CASSAGTSGRAAQFF.

The rearrangement joins TRBV4-2 to TRBJ1-3, with 7 bases that match TRBD1. Germline V gene data show CDR1 as LGHNA and CDR2 as YNFKEQ. V shed 4 bases and J 0 bases; nucleotides not matched to a gene: 12. CDR3 length equals 18 residues. In DNA, the CDR3 is TGTGCCAGCAGCCCTAGGACAGGTTACTTATCCTCTGGAAACACCATATATTTT. The encoded protein is CASSPRTGYLSSGNTIYF.

The V call is TRBV5-4, the J call TRBJ1-5; D uncertain. V was clipped by 2 bases and J by 2 bases, with 11 bases between them. The germline V gene has CDR1 SGHNT and CDR2 YYREEE (reference sequence). CDR3 length equals 15 residues. The CDR3 loop reads CASSFDPGGNQPQHF. CDR3 nucleotide sequence: TGTGCCAGCAGCTTCGACCCAGGTGGCAATCAGCCCCAGCATTTT. The whole variable domain, filled in from reference TRBV5-4 and TRBJ1-5, reads ETGVTQSPTHLIKTRGQQVTLRCSSQSGHNTVSWYQQALGQGPQFIFQYYREEENGRGNFPPRFSGLQFPNYSSELNVNALELDDSALYLCASSFDPGGNQPQHFGDGTRLSIL.